The rows below give T cell receptor beta chains drawn from one sample of a study of beta chain features in type 1 diabetes. Sequenced by immunoSEQ multiplex PCR; TCRdb stores in-frame clones only, minus some. The repertoire holds around 280,000 clones, with 15% as singletons. Material for sequencing was naive CD4+ T cells from blood. Source of these receptors: a young man with type 1 diabetes. Each CDR3 is given with its conserved first and last residue. The D gene is left open where the match is weak. The size of a clone is reported for some rows only, either as once, few or many, or as a class for expanded clones.

D	J	V	size	DNA	CDR3
NA	TRBJ1-1	TRBV7-9	few	TGTGCCAGCAGCTTACAGGGTACTTCTGAAGCTTTCTTT	CASSLQGTSEAFF
TRBD2	TRBJ2-1	TRBV7-2	few	TGTGCCAGCAGCTTGAGGACCGGGACTAGCGTTTTGGGAGAGCAGTTCTTC	CASSLRTGTSVLGEQFF
TRBD1	TRBJ2-4	TRBV5-1	NA	TGCGCCAGCAGCTTATGGACAGGGGGTTCCAAAAACATTCAGTACTTC	CASSLWTGGSKNIQYF
NA	TRBJ2-1	TRBV27	NA	TGTGCCAGCAGGAGCTGGGGCCTCTCCTACAATGAGCAGTTCTTC	CASRSWGLSYNEQFF
TRBD2	TRBJ2-1	TRBV9	NA	TGTGCCAGCAGCGTTTCGACTAGCGGGGGTTGGGATGAGCAGTTCTTC	CASSVSTSGGWDEQFF
NA	TRBJ2-1	TRBV7-9	NA	TGTGCCAGCAGCCACCCCGCGGGCGATGAGCAGTTCTTC	CASSHPAGDEQFF
NA	TRBJ2-1	TRBV7-9	NA	TGTGCCAGCACGGTCCCGAGCTCCTACAATGAGCAGTTCTTC	CASTVPSSYNEQFF
TRBD1	TRBJ2-7	TRBV30	few	TGTGCCTGGAGTGCGACCGACAGGGCTGACGAGCAGTACTTC	CAWSATDRADEQYF
NA	TRBJ2-1	TRBV9	NA	TGTGCCAGCAGCGTTCGGCCAGAACTAAACAATGAGCAGTTCTTC	CASSVRPELNNEQFF
TRBD1	TRBJ2-3	TRBV30	few	TGTGCCTGGAGATCCGGGACAGGGATTGTCACAGATACGCAGTATTTT	CAWRSGTGIVTDTQYF
NA	TRBJ2-1	TRBV5-4	NA	TGTGCCAGCAGTTCCCGTTACAATGAGCAGTTCTTC	CASSSRYNEQFF
NA	TRBJ2-3	TRBV5-1	NA	TGCGCCAGCAGCTTGGCTAGCGTCGCCACAGATACGCAGTATTTT	CASSLASVATDTQYF